This T cell receptor beta chain is from a study of cytomegalovirus exposure and HLA in healthy donors. The PCR employed 60 Vbeta primers together with 13 Jbeta primers. The data were produced by immunoSEQ multiplex PCR, yet TCRdb's version contains in-frame clones alone and is incomplete. The sample holds 95,000 to 150,000 clones, roughly 80% seen once. A note on this clone: Its antigen remains unidentified.

The CDR3 is made up of 14 amino acids. V lost 6 bases, J lost 0 bases, and 11 bases lay in between. CDR1 SGHRS and CDR2 YFSETQ come from the germline V gene. Regarding the study as a whole: Among TCR beta chains, those listed as cytomegalovirus-associated numbered about 160. Later analysis suggested most CMV-associated TCR beta chains were HLA-restricted. Most TCR sequences showed up rarely, but some public TCRs showed up in many donors.

Sequencing was performed on PBMCs. The chain uses TRBV5-1 and TRBJ2-3; D gene ambiguous. The TCR was taken from a woman between 35 and 50 years old in good health and CMV-seropositive. For the CDR3, the DNA is TGCGCCAGCACTGCCCGAACTAGCACAGATACGCAGTATTTT. It is translated as CASTARTSTDTQYF.